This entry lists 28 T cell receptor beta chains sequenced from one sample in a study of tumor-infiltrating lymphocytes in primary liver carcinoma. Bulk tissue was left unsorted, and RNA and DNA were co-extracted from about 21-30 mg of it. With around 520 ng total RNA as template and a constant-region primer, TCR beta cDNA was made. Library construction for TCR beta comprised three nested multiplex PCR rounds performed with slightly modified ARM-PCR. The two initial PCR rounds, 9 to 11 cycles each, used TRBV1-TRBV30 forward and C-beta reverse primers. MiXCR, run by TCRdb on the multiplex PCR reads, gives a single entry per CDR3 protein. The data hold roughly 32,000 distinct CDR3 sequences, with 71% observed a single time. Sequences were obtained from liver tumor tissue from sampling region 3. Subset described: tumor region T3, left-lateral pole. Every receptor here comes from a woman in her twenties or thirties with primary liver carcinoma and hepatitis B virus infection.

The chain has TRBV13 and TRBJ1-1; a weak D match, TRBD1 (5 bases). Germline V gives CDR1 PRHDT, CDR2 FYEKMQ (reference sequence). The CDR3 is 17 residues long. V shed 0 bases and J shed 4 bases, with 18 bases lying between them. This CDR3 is CASSLGGFGTGGTEAFF. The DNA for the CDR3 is TGTGCCAGCAGCTTAGGAGGCTTCGGTACTGGGGGCACTGAAGCTTTCTTT.

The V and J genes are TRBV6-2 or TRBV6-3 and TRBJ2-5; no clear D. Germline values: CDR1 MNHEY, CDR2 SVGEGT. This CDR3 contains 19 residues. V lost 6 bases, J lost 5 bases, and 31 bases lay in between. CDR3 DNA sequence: TGTGCCAGCAGCTCCTACGAAATTAGCATGAGTTGTACTCGGGAGACCCAGTACTTC. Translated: CASSSYEISMSCTRETQYF.

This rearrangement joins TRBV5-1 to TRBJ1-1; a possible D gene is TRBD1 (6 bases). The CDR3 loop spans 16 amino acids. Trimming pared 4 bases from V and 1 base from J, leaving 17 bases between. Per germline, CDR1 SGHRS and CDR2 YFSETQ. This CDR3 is CASSAGTRVWNTEAFF. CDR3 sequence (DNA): TGCGCCAGCAGCGCCGGGACAAGGGTATGGAACACTGAAGCTTTCTTT.

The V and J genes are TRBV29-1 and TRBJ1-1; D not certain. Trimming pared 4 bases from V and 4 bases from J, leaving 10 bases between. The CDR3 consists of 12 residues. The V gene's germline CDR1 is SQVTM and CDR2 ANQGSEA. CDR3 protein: CSVGEKGTEAFF. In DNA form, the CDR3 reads TGCAGCGTTGGTGAAAAGGGCACTGAAGCTTTCTTT.

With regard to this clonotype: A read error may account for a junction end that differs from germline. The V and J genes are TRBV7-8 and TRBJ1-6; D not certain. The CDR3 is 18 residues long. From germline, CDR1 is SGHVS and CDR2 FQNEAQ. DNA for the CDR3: TGTGCCAGCAGCTTGGGTCCCCAGGCCCAGGCTTCATATTCACACCTCCACTTT. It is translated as CASSLGPQAQASYSHLHF.

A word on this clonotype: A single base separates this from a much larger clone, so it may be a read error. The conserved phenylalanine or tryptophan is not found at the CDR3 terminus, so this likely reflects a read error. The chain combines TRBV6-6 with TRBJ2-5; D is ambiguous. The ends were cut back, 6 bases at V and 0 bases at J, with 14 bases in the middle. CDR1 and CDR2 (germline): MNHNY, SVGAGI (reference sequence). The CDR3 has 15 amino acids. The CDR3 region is CASSPPGSNQETQYL. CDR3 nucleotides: TGTGCCAGCAGCCCCCCTGGATCGAACCAAGAGACCCAGTACCTC.

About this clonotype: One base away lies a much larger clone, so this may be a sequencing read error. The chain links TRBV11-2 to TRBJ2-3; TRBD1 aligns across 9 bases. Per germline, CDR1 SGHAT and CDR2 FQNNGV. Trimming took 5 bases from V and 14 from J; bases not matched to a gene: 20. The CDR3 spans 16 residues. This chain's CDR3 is CASSRRTGVDTDMRYF. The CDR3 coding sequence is TGTGCCAGCAGCCGGAGGACAGGGGTAGACACAGATATGCGGTATTTT.

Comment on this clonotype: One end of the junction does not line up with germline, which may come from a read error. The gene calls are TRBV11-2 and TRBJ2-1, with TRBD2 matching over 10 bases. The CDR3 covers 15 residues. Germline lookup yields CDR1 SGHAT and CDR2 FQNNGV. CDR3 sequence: CASSLVSGRENEQFF. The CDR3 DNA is TGTGCCAGCAGTTTAGTGAGCGGGAGGGAAAATGAGCAGTTCTTC.

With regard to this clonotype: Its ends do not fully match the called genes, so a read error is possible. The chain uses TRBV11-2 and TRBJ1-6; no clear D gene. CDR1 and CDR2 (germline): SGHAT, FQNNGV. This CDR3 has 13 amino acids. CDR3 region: CASSLEPGPPLHF. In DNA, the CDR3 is TGTGCCAGCAGCTTAGAGCCGGGTCCACCCCTCCATTTT.

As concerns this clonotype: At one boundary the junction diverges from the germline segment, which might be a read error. CDR3 amino acids: CVSSSSGSAISGELVF. The CDR3 DNA reads as TGTGTCAGCAGCAGCTCTGGAAGCGCTATCTCCGGGGAGCTGGTTTTT. The chain links TRBV5-4 to TRBJ2-2; D might be TRBD2 (5 bases). The CDR3 extends over 16 amino acids. CDR1 is SGHNT, CDR2 YYREEE, per germline (reference sequence).

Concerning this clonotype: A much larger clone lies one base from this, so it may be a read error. The chain's CDR3 is CASSLISGSYEHYF. The DNA for the CDR3 is TGTGCCAGCAGCTTGATTAGCGGGAGTTACGAGCATTACTTC. This rearrangement joins TRBV11-2 to TRBJ2-7; 9 positions agree with TRBD2. CDR1 SGHAT and CDR2 FQNNGV come from the germline V gene. The CDR3 has 14 residues.

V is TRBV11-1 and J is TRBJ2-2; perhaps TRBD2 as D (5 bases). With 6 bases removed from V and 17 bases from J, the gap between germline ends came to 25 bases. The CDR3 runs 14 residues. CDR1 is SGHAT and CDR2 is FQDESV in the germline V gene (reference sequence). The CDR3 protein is CASRPSLDTGEPFF. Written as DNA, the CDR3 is TGTGCCAGCAGACCGAGTCTTGACACCGGGGAGCCTTTTTTT. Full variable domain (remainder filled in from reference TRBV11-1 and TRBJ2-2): EAEVAQSPRYKITEKSQAVAFWCDPISGHATLYWYRQILGQGPELLVQFQDESVVDDSQLPKDRFSAERLKGVDSTLKIQPAELGDSAMYLCASRPSLDTGEPFFGEGSRLTVL.

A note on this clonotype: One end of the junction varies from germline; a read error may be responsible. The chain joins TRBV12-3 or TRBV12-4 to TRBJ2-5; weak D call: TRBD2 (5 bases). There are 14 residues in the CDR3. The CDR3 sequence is CTSSYQDSQENQYF. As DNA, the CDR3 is TGTACCAGCAGTTACCAGGACTCCCAAGAGAACCAGTACTTC.

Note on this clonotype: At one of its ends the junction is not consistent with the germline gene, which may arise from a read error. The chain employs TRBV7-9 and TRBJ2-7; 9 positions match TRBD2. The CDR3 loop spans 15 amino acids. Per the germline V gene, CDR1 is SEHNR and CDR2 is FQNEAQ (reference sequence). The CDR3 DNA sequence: TGTGCCAGCGGCTGGGGACTAGCCACACCTTACGAGCGGTACTTC. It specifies CASGWGLATPYERYF.

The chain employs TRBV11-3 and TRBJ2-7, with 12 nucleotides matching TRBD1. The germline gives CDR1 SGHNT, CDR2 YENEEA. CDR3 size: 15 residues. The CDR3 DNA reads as TGTGACAACAGCTTAGGGACAGGGGGCTCCCTCGAGCAGTACTTC. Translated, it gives CDNSLGTGGSLEQYF.

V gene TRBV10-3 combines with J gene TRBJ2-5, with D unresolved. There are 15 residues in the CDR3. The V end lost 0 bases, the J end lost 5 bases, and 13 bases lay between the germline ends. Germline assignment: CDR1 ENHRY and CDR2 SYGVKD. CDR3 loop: CAISESATTNETQYF. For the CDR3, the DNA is TGTGCCATCAGTGAGTCGGCTACCACAAATGAGACCCAGTACTTC.

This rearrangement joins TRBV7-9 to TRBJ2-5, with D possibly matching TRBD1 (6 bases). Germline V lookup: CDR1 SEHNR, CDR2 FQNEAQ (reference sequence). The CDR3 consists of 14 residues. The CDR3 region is CISSLKGERETQYF. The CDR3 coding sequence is TGTATCAGCAGCTTAAAGGGGGAACGAGAGACCCAGTACTTC.

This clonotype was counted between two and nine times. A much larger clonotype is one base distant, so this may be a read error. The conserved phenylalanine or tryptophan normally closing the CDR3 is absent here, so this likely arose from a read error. The CDR3 is CASSWTGFGYEQYL. CDR3 bases: TGTGCCAGCAGCTGGACAGGGTTCGGCTACGAGCAGTACTTA. The chain links TRBV7-9 to TRBJ2-7, with 8 bases aligning to TRBD1. The CDR3 has 14 amino acids. CDR1 SEHNR and CDR2 FQNEAQ come from the germline V gene (reference sequence). V trimming: 4 bases; J trimming: 3 bases; junction bases outside the gene matches: 5.

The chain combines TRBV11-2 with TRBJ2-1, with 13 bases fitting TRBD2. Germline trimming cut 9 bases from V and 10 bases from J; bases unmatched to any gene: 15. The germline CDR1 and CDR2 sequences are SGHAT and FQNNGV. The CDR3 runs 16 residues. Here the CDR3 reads CASRVTSGRAVNEQFF. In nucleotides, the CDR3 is TGTGCCAGTAGGGTTACTAGCGGGAGGGCCGTCAACGAGCAGTTCTTC.

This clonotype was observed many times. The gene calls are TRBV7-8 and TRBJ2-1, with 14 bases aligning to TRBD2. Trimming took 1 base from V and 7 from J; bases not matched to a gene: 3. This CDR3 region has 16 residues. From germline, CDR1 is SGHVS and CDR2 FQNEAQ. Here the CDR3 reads CASSLVGTSGSNEQFF. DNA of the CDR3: TGTGCCAGCAGCTTAGTTGGGACTAGCGGGAGTAATGAGCAGTTCTTC.

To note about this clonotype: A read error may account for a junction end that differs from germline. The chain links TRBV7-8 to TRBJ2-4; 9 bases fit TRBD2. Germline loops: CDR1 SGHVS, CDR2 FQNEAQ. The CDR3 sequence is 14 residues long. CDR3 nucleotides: TGTGCCAGCAGCTTAGTTGCGGGAGGGAACATCCAGTACTTC. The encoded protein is CASSLVAGGNIQYF.

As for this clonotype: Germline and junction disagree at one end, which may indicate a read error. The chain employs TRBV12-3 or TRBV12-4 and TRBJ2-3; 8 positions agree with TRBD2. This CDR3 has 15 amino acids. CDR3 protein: CANTLGGVSGDTQYF. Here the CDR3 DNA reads TGTGCCAACACCCTTGGGGGTGTTAGCGGGGATACGCAGTATTTC.

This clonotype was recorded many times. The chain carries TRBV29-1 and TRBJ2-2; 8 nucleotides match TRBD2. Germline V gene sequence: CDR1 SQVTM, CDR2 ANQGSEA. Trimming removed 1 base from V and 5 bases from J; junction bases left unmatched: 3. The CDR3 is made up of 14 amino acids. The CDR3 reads CSVEGTSRTGELFF. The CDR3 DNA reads TGCAGCGTTGAAGGGACTAGCCGGACCGGGGAGCTGTTTTTT.

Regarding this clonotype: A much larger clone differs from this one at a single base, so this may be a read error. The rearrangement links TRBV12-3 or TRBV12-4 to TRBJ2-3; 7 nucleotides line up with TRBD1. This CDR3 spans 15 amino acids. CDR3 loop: CASTIRQGGTDMQYF. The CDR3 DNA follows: TGTGCCAGCACTATCCGACAGGGTGGCACAGATATGCAGTATTTT.

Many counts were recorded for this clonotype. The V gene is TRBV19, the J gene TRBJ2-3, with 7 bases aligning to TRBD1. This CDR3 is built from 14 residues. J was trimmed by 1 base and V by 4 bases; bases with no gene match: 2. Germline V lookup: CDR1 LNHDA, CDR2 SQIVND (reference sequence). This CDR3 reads CASSTGQGTDTQYF. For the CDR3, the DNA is TGTGCCAGTAGTACCGGACAGGGCACAGATACGCAGTATTTT.

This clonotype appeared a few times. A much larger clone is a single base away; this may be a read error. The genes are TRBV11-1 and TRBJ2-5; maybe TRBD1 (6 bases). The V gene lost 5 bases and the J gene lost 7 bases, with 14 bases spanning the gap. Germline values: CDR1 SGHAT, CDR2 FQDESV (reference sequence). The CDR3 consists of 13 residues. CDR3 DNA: TGTGCCAGCAGCATCAGGGGTTTGGGGACCCAGTACTTC. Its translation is CASSIRGLGTQYF.

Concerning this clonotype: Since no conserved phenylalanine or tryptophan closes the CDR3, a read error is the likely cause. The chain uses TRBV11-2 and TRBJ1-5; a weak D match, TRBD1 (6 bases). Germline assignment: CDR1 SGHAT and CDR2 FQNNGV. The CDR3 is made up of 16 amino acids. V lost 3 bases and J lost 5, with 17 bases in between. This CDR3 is CASSLNFGTSYQPQHI. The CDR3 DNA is TGTGCCAGCAGCTTGAATTTCGGGACATCATATCAGCCCCAGCATATT.

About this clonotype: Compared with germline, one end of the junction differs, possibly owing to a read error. The CDR3 DNA follows: TGTGCCAGCAGTCTTAACAGCGTTGATACGCACTATTTT. Protein product: CASSLNSVDTHYF. The V gene is TRBV28, the J gene TRBJ2-3; D is unclear. Germline V lookup: CDR1 MDHEN, CDR2 SYDVKM. The CDR3 has 13 residues.